The clone carrying this TCR beta chain occurred many times. This sample is drawn from a study of T-cell reconstitution after alpha-beta-depleted transplantation in children. The TCRbeta library incorporated unique molecular identifiers. TCRdb passed the PCR reads through MiXCR, listing each CDR3 protein once. The sample records 450,000 to 600,000 distinct CDR3 sequences, about 11% being singletons. The sample consisted of PBMCs, taken before TCRalphabeta/CD19-depleted stem cell transplant. This receptor was taken from a child aged 2 to 15 with inherited bone marrow failure, due to receive a stem cell transplant.

The CDR3 loop reads CSVEGQGNGYTF. The CDR3 DNA reads TGCAGCGTTGAGGGACAGGGGAATGGCTACACCTTC. The V call is TRBV29-1, the J call TRBJ1-2; the match to TRBD1 covers 10 bases. The CDR3 covers 12 residues. The V gene's germline CDR1 is SQVTM and CDR2 ANQGSEA. V lost 3 bases to trimming and J lost 6 bases; unmatched junction nucleotides: 1.